These 18 T cell receptor beta chains share one sample of origin, sequenced in a study of blood T cell repertoires in COVID-19. Assay: immunoSEQ multiplex PCR; the TCRdb copy retains only in-frame clones and omits some. The profile shows roughly 170,000 clones, 80% to 90% of them singletons. The sequencing input was PBMCs or T cells enriched from blood (not recorded which). The receptors shown here come from a woman aged 45-60 years in a cohort exposed to, infected with or recovered from COVID-19 (not recorded which).

The chain recombines TRBV20-1 with TRBJ1-2; TRBD1 matches 9 bases. The CDR3 spans 14 residues. Germline CDR1 reads DFQATT; CDR2 reads SNEGSKA (reference sequence). V lost 3 bases and J lost 5; bases outside the gene matches: 7. As DNA, the CDR3 is TGCAGTGCTAGTCCCGGACAGGGGACATATGGCTACACCTTC. Translating gives CSASPGQGTYGYTF.

The chain combines TRBV18 with TRBJ2-3; D may be TRBD1 (5 bases). V dropped 3 bases and J dropped 6 bases, with 13 bases sitting between them. CDR1 is KGHSH, CDR2 LQKENI, per germline. The CDR3 sequence is 14 residues long. CDR3 protein: CASSPLAGWDTQYF. CDR3 nucleotide sequence: TGTGCCAGCTCACCGTTGGCAGGGTGGGATACGCAGTATTTT.

This clone has a single count. The chain combines TRBV15 with TRBJ2-6; TRBD1 aligns across 9 bases. From germline, CDR1 is LNHNV and CDR2 YYDKDF (reference sequence). The V and J ends lost 0 bases and 0 bases, in that order; junction bases with no gene match: 6. The CDR3 has 19 amino acids. CDR3: CATSRDRGTGLSGANVLTF. CDR3 bases: TGTGCCACCAGCAGAGATCGCGGGACAGGGCTCTCTGGGGCCAACGTCCTGACTTTC.

For the CDR3, the DNA is TGTGCCAGCAGTTTAATGACTTACACTGAAGCTTTCTTT. Its protein is CASSLMTYTEAFF. V usage is TRBV28 and J usage is TRBJ1-1, with D unclear. CDR3 length equals 13 residues. Between the trimmed V and J ends, which lost 2 bases and 3 bases, there was a span of 7 bases. CDR1 MDHEN and CDR2 SYDVKM come from the germline V gene.

The rearrangement uses TRBV3-1 (or the pseudogene TRBV3-2) and TRBJ1-4, with D possibly matching TRBD1 (5 bases). The V gene's germline CDR1 is LGHDT and CDR2 YNNKEL (reference sequence). V was shortened by 4 bases and J by 4 bases, with 16 bases between the two germline ends. The CDR3 contains 16 residues. CDR3 loop: CASSLWGTDYNEKLFF. The CDR3 bases are TGTGCCAGCAGCCTATGGGGGACGGACTATAATGAAAAACTGTTTTTT.

There are a few counts of this clone. The gene calls are TRBV27 and TRBJ1-1; no definite D call. V gave up 7 bases and J gave up 5 bases, with 14 bases separating them. Germline lookup yields CDR1 MNHEY and CDR2 SMNVEV (reference sequence). CDR3 length: 13 amino acids. This chain's CDR3 is CASNFSQLTEAFF. The CDR3 bases are TGTGCCAGCAATTTTTCACAGTTAACTGAAGCTTTCTTT.

CDR3 amino acids: CASSPGTSGRLSYNEQFF. The CDR3 nucleotides are TGTGCCAGCAGCCCAGGGACTAGCGGGAGACTGTCCTACAATGAGCAGTTCTTC. This chain connects TRBV7-2 to TRBJ2-1; 14 positions agree with TRBD2. The CDR3 is 18 amino acids. The junction had 7 bases not matched to a gene; V was cut back by 5 bases and J by 1 base. Germline V gene data show CDR1 as SGHTA and CDR2 as FQGNSA.

The V gene is TRBV7-6, the J gene TRBJ1-6; 7 nucleotides agree with TRBD1. The CDR3 is 15 residues long. The germline V gene has CDR1 SGHVS and CDR2 FNYEAQ. With V trimmed by 1 base and J by 6 bases, 3 bases remained unmatched. The CDR3 loop reads CASSLDSGGNSPLHF. Written as DNA, the CDR3 is TGTGCCAGCAGCTTAGATTCAGGGGGTAATTCACCCCTCCACTTT.

This rearrangement joins TRBV7-9 to TRBJ1-1, with 8 nucleotides matching TRBD1. The V gene end was trimmed by 3 bases and the J gene end by 8 bases; junction bases not matched to a gene: 11. Germline CDR1 is SEHNR and CDR2 is FQNEAQ (reference sequence). CDR3 length: 15 residues. The CDR3 region is CASSFGMGQDNEAFF. CDR3 nucleotides: TGTGCCAGCAGCTTTGGGATGGGACAGGATAACGAAGCTTTCTTT.

The genes are TRBV6-5 and TRBJ2-7, with D uncertain. CDR3 length: 14 amino acids. V was trimmed by 3 bases and J by 0 bases, leaving 9 bases between them. Germline V CDR1 and CDR2: MNHEY, SVGAGI. The CDR3 is CASSYRSSSYEQYF. The CDR3 DNA follows: TGTGCCAGCAGTTATAGGAGTTCCTCCTACGAGCAGTACTTC.

The chain joins TRBV6-5 to TRBJ1-2; D is ambiguous. The V and J ends lost 4 bases and 1 base respectively, with 7 bases between them. The length of the CDR3 is 13 residues. Germline loops: CDR1 MNHEY, CDR2 SVGAGI. CDR3 nucleotides: TGTGCCAGCAGTTCCACGGTTAACTATGGCTACACCTTC. Protein sequence: CASSSTVNYGYTF.

This rearrangement joins TRBV30 to TRBJ2-5; D gene uncertain. Germline V gives CDR1 GTSNPN, CDR2 SVGIG (reference sequence). V was clipped by 2 bases and J by 2 bases, with 3 bases between them. The CDR3 totals 11 residues. CDR3 DNA sequence: TGTGCCTGGAGTCCACAAGAGACCCAGTACTTC. This codes for CAWSPQETQYF.

In this sample, this clone turned up a few times. The chain carries TRBV29-1 and TRBJ2-7, with 9 bases matching TRBD2. CDR1 SQVTM and CDR2 ANQGSEA come from the germline V gene. The CDR3 covers 16 residues. The V gene end was trimmed by 3 bases and the J gene end by 3 bases; junction bases not matched to a gene: 12. CDR3 sequence reads: CSVDGGNLAGRYEQYF. For the CDR3, the DNA is TGCAGCGTTGATGGGGGGAATCTAGCGGGGCGCTACGAGCAGTACTTC.

V and J are TRBV5-1 and TRBJ2-1; a weak D match, TRBD2 (6 bases). The CDR3 runs 14 residues. With 4 bases removed from V and 7 bases from J, the gap between germline ends came to 15 bases. Looked up from germline, CDR1 is SGHRS and CDR2 is YFSETQ. The CDR3 sequence: CASSGDPAGNEQFF. The CDR3 nucleotides read TGCGCCAGCAGCGGGGACCCGGCGGGGAATGAGCAGTTCTTC.

The chain recombines TRBV10-1 with TRBJ2-7; D might be TRBD2 (6 bases). Germline V gene sequence: CDR1 WNHNN, CDR2 SYGVQD (reference sequence). This CDR3 comprises 16 residues. The V end was cut by 0 bases, the J end by 0 bases, with 12 bases between. The CDR3 sequence: CASSESGTPASYEQYF. Written as DNA, the CDR3 is TGCGCCAGCAGTGAGTCGGGGACTCCTGCCTCCTACGAGCAGTACTTC.

This clone showed up just once. The V call is TRBV6-5, the J call TRBJ1-6, with 7 bases that match TRBD1. The CDR3 contains 15 residues. Germline CDR1 reads MNHEY; CDR2 reads SVGAGI. V gave up 5 bases and J gave up 5 bases; unmatched junction bases: 6. Written as DNA, the CDR3 is TGTGCCAGCAGTCCTCGAACAGGGGATAATTCACCCCTCCACTTT. Its protein is CASSPRTGDNSPLHF.

CDR3 residues: CASSSPGLAVYEQYF. The CDR3 DNA sequence: TGTGCCAGCAGCTCCCCGGGACTAGCGGTCTACGAGCAGTACTTC. J is TRBJ2-7 and V is TRBV7-8; 11 bases are shared with TRBD2. V gave up 4 bases and J gave up 3 bases; unmatched junction bases: 5. This CDR3 region has 15 residues. The V gene's germline CDR1 is SGHVS and CDR2 FQNEAQ.

V is TRBV24-1 and J is TRBJ2-3; a weak D match, TRBD1 (6 bases). Germline loops: CDR1 KGHDR, CDR2 SFDVKD. There are 13 residues in the CDR3. Trimming took off 1 base at V and 10 bases at J, with 11 bases between the two ends. CDR3 nucleotides: TGTGCCACCAGTGATTTCCCAGGGGCCCCGCAGTATTTT. It is translated as CATSDFPGAPQYF.